Below, 31 T cell receptor beta chains from the same sample are listed, as sequenced in a study of shared clonotypes between healthy human individuals. Measured with immunoSEQ multiplex PCR; TCRdb has only the in-frame clones, and not every one. The sample shows around 610,000 clones, approximately 96% of them seen only once. The naive CD8 population came from CD45RO-negative cells selected for CCR7, without terminally differentiated effector memory CD45RA+ cells. The material sequenced was naive CD8+ T cells sorted from blood. Every receptor here comes from a woman aged 30 to 39 in good health.

This clone was counted a single time. This rearrangement joins TRBV6-5 to TRBJ2-7; unclear D gene. V lost 6 bases to trimming and J lost 5 bases, with 8 bases between them. Germline V CDR1 and CDR2: MNHEY, SVGAGI. The CDR3 is made up of 11 amino acids. Written as DNA, the CDR3 is TGTGCCAGCAGATATGGGGACGAGCAGTACTTC. Amino acid sequence: CASRYGDEQYF.

The chain combines TRBV4-1 with TRBJ2-1; TRBD2 aligns across 15 bases. CDR3 length: 19 residues. Trimming took 1 base from V and 0 from J; bases not matched to a gene: 4. CDR1 and CDR2 from the germline V gene are MGHRA and YSYEKL. CDR3: CASSQAGLAGGSSYNEQFF. In DNA form, the CDR3 reads TGCGCCAGCAGCCAAGCCGGACTAGCGGGAGGGAGCTCCTACAATGAGCAGTTCTTC.

Many counts were recorded for this clone. This chain joins TRBV9 and TRBJ1-2, with D unclear. CDR1 is SGDLS, CDR2 YYNGEE, per germline. This CDR3 has 13 amino acids. The V and J ends lost 0 bases and 5 bases respectively, with 8 bases between them. The CDR3 loop reads CASSVEAGYGYTF. CDR3 DNA sequence: TGTGCCAGCAGCGTAGAGGCAGGATATGGCTACACCTTC. Full variable domain (missing parts from reference TRBV9 and TRBJ1-2): DSGVTQTPKHLITATGQRVTLRCSPRSGDLSVYWYQQSLDQGLQFLIQYYNGEERAKGNILERFSAQQFPDLHSELNLSSLELGDSALYFCASSVEAGYGYTFGSGTRLTVV.

This chain uses TRBV2 with TRBJ2-3; the D is unclear. CDR1 is SNHLY, CDR2 FYNNEI, per germline. V dropped 6 bases and J dropped 1 base, with 14 bases sitting between them. This CDR3 region has 15 residues. CDR3 bases: TGTGCCAGCAGGGAATGGGGATTTGGCACAGATACGCAGTATTTT. Translation gives CASREWGFGTDTQYF.

The gene calls are TRBV2 and TRBJ2-2, with D unclear. V was shortened by 2 bases and J by 6 bases, with 19 bases between the two germline ends. This CDR3 contains 17 residues. The V gene's germline CDR1 is SNHLY and CDR2 FYNNEI. CDR3 sequence: CASSEIRTELNPGELFF. The CDR3 DNA sequence: TGTGCCAGCAGTGAAATCAGGACCGAACTTAATCCCGGGGAGCTGTTTTTT.

The chain carries TRBV5-4 and TRBJ1-6; TRBD1 is a possible D gene (6 bases). The ends were cut back, 4 bases at V and 7 bases at J, with 15 bases in the middle. The CDR3 is made up of 15 amino acids. Germline V lookup: CDR1 SGHNT, CDR2 YYREEE (reference sequence). CDR3: CASSVAGAGNSPLHF. The CDR3 region has the DNA TGTGCCAGCAGCGTGGCAGGGGCAGGGAATTCACCCCTCCACTTT.

The chain recombines TRBV4-2 with TRBJ1-5; D unresolved. Germline V lookup: CDR1 LGHNA, CDR2 YNFKEQ. With 4 bases removed from V and 0 bases from J, the gap between germline ends came to 10 bases. The CDR3 is 15 amino acids. CDR3 amino acids: CASSPSEYSNQPQHF. The CDR3 coding sequence is TGTGCCAGCAGCCCCTCCGAATATAGCAATCAGCCCCAGCATTTT.

The CDR3 spells CASLTGTGDNEQYF. CDR3 nucleotide sequence: TGTGCCAGCCTGACCGGGACAGGTGACAATGAGCAGTACTTC. The rearrangement joins TRBV5-6 to TRBJ2-7, with TRBD1 matching 8 bases. V was clipped by 7 bases and J by 7 bases; unmatched bases: 13. The CDR3 is 14 residues long. Germline V lookup: CDR1 SGHDT, CDR2 YYEEEE.

About this clone itself: The identical CDR3 is also encoded by other nucleotide sequences in the sample. The genes are TRBV6-6 and TRBJ2-7; D is unresolved. Trimming took 0 bases from V and 3 from J, leaving 6 bases between them. From germline, CDR1 is MNHNY and CDR2 SVGAGI (reference sequence). This CDR3 has 13 residues. The CDR3 here is CASSYSGSYEQYF. The CDR3, as DNA: TGTGCCAGCAGTTACTCGGGCAGCTACGAGCAGTACTTC.

The chain combines TRBV4-1 with TRBJ1-1; D unresolved. The V and J ends lost 4 bases and 9 bases respectively, with 18 bases between them. CDR1 and CDR2 (germline): MGHRA, YSYEKL. This CDR3 region has 14 residues. The CDR3 DNA is TGCGCCAGCAGCCTCCTCGTGAGGGAGCCGAAAGCTTTCTTT. It is translated as CASSLLVREPKAFF.

The DNA of the CDR3 is TGTGCCAGCAGTTCTGGGACAGGGGGCTACTCCTACGAGCAGTACTTC. Its protein is CASSSGTGGYSYEQYF. The V gene is TRBV28, the J gene TRBJ2-7; 12 bases are a match to TRBD1. J gave up 0 bases and V 4 bases, and 4 bases lay outside the gene matches. CDR1 is MDHEN, CDR2 SYDVKM, per germline. The length of the CDR3 is 16 residues.

The rearrangement uses TRBV29-1 and TRBJ2-1, with 10 bases lining up with TRBD2. The germline gives CDR1 SQVTM, CDR2 ANQGSEA. The length of the CDR3 is 14 residues. The V gene end was trimmed by 8 bases and the J gene end by 8 bases; junction bases not matched to a gene: 12. In DNA, the CDR3 is TGCAGCACGCGGGCTAGCGGGGGTGGGGATGAGCAGTTCTTC. Protein: CSTRASGGGDEQFF.

V is TRBV19 and J is TRBJ2-1, with TRBD1 matching 7 bases. J gave up 8 bases and V 6 bases, and 16 bases lay outside the gene matches. Germline V lookup: CDR1 LNHDA, CDR2 SQIVND (reference sequence). CDR3 length equals 16 residues. The CDR3, as DNA: TGTGCCAGTAGCGACCGGGCACAACAGGGGTGGGATGAGCAGTTCTTC. Encoded protein: CASSDRAQQGWDEQFF.

This sequence joins TRBV7-9 and TRBJ1-2, with unresolved D. Germline loops: CDR1 SEHNR, CDR2 FQNEAQ (reference sequence). CDR3 length: 15 amino acids. Trimming left V 1 base short and J 0 bases short, with 9 bases between. The CDR3 protein is CASSLGSAANYGYTF. The DNA for the CDR3 is TGTGCCAGCAGCTTAGGTTCGGCAGCTAACTATGGCTACACCTTC.

V gene TRBV7-8 combines with J gene TRBJ2-7; 14 bases match TRBD2. J lost 0 bases, V lost 5 bases, and 3 bases had no gene match. The CDR3 length is 16 residues. Germline V gene sequence: CDR1 SGHVS, CDR2 FQNEAQ. The DNA of the CDR3 is TGTGCCAGCAGCCCAGGACTAGCGGGGGGCTCCTACGAGCAGTACTTC. It encodes CASSPGLAGGSYEQYF.

This chain links TRBV28 with TRBJ2-7; 8 bases are shared with TRBD1. The V segment lost 5 bases and the J segment 6 bases; nucleotides outside the gene matches: 21. Germline lookup yields CDR1 MDHEN and CDR2 SYDVKM. CDR3 length equals 18 residues. The CDR3, as DNA: TGTGCCAGCAGTCCTTTGGTGCTTCGTGACAGGGGAAGTATCGAGCAGTACTTC. Its protein product is CASSPLVLRDRGSIEQYF.

The V call is TRBV7-2, the J call TRBJ2-1, with D uncertain. Germline V gene data show CDR1 as SGHTA and CDR2 as FQGNSA. V lost 5 bases and J 0 bases, leaving 11 bases between the germline ends. This CDR3 contains 15 residues. The CDR3 is CASSTRTASYNEQFF. DNA of the CDR3: TGTGCCAGCAGCACTCGGACCGCCTCCTACAATGAGCAGTTCTTC.

The chain recombines TRBV7-9 with TRBJ1-2; D is undetermined. The V gene's germline CDR1 is SEHNR and CDR2 FQNEAQ (reference sequence). This CDR3 has 14 amino acids. V lost 6 bases to trimming and J lost 4 bases, with 15 bases between them. The CDR3 spells CASRSSGSSYGYTF. CDR3 coding DNA: TGTGCCAGCAGGAGTAGTGGGAGTTCCTATGGCTACACCTTC.

In its sample, this clone was seen once. The gene calls are TRBV9 and TRBJ2-2; 14 bases map to TRBD2. The germline gives CDR1 SGDLS, CDR2 YYNGEE. The CDR3 has 16 residues. The V segment lost 4 bases and the J segment 7 bases; nucleotides outside the gene matches: 6. CDR3 nucleotide sequence: TGTGCCAGCAGCTCCGGGACTAGCGGGAGAGTCGGGGAGCTGTTTTTT. Translating gives CASSSGTSGRVGELFF.

This clone was counted a single time. The rearrangement uses TRBV9 and TRBJ2-2; D gene uncertain. The CDR3 runs 14 residues. Trimming took off 1 base at V and 6 bases at J, with 10 bases between the two ends. Germline V gene sequence: CDR1 SGDLS, CDR2 YYNGEE. The CDR3 DNA sequence: TGTGCCAGCAGCGTAAGGCTCTTCTCCGGGGAGCTGTTTTTT. Its protein is CASSVRLFSGELFF. The whole variable domain, filled in from reference TRBV9 and TRBJ2-2, reads DSGVTQTPKHLITATGQRVTLRCSPRSGDLSVYWYQQSLDQGLQFLIQYYNGEERAKGNILERFSAQQFPDLHSELNLSSLELGDSALYFCASSVRLFSGELFFGEGSRLTVL.

As for this clone: At one of its ends the junction is not consistent with the germline gene, which may arise from a read error. The gene calls are TRBV7-9 and TRBJ2-3; no reliable D call. Germline-derived CDR1 and CDR2 are SEHNR and FQNEAQ (reference sequence). The CDR3 is 12 amino acids. DNA for the CDR3: TGTGCCAGCAACTTAAACACAGATACGCAGTATTTT. This gives the protein CASNLNTDTQYF.

Note on this clone: This sample includes further DNA sequences coding for the same CDR3. This chain uses TRBV28 with TRBJ2-7, with D maybe TRBD1 (5 bases). The CDR3 contains 14 residues. Between the trimmed V and J ends, which lost 3 bases and 2 bases, there was a span of 11 bases. The V gene's germline CDR1 is MDHEN and CDR2 SYDVKM. CDR3 residues: CASSLRDSPYEQYF. CDR3 DNA: TGTGCCAGCAGTTTGAGAGACAGTCCCTACGAGCAGTACTTC.

This clone was found once. The V and J genes are TRBV9 and TRBJ1-2; D is ambiguous. The V end lost 0 bases, the J end lost 7 bases, and 25 bases lay between the germline ends. The CDR3 has 18 amino acids. From germline, CDR1 is SGDLS and CDR2 YYNGEE. CDR3 protein: CASSVVDRIGDWVRGYTF. CDR3 nucleotide sequence: TGTGCCAGCAGCGTAGTTGATAGGATCGGGGATTGGGTCCGTGGCTACACCTTC.

V is TRBV5-4 and J is TRBJ2-3; D gene uncertain. V lost 4 bases to trimming and J lost 7 bases, with 13 bases between them. CDR3 length equals 13 residues. Germline CDR1 and CDR2: SGHNT and YYREEE (reference sequence). The DNA of the CDR3 is TGTGCCAGCAGCCCTCCGGACCTGAATACGCAGTATTTT. This sequence encodes CASSPPDLNTQYF.

The chain couples TRBV9 to TRBJ1-2; a weak D match, TRBD1 (5 bases). V was cut by 4 bases and J by 7 bases, with 17 bases left in between. The CDR3 covers 14 residues. Looked up from germline, CDR1 is SGDLS and CDR2 is YYNGEE. The CDR3 is CASSPPDGGFGYTF. In DNA, the CDR3 is TGTGCCAGCAGCCCCCCGGATGGGGGTTTTGGCTACACCTTC.

The rearrangement joins TRBV18 to TRBJ2-3; D might be TRBD1 (5 bases). Germline V gene lookup returns CDR1 KGHSH and CDR2 LQKENI. Trimming shortened V by 2 bases and J by 2 bases, and 14 bases separated the two germline ends. The CDR3 runs 16 residues. CDR3 residues: CASSPVRQGTTDTQYF. CDR3 DNA: TGTGCCAGCTCACCAGTTCGCCAGGGTACCACAGATACGCAGTATTTT.

The rearrangement joins TRBV10-3 to TRBJ1-2; D unresolved. CDR3 length: 14 residues. V lost 0 bases, J lost 4 bases, and 9 bases lay in between. Germline CDR1 reads ENHRY; CDR2 reads SYGVKD. CDR3 bases: TGTGCCATCAGTGAGTCAACCGGGTCCTATGGCTACACCTTC. Protein: CAISESTGSYGYTF.

This clone has only one observation. The chain has TRBV5-6 and TRBJ1-4; 8 positions match TRBD1. Germline V gene data show CDR1 as SGHDT and CDR2 as YYEEEE. The J segment lost 8 bases and the V segment lost 0 bases, leaving 6 bases of the junction unmatched. This CDR3 is built from 15 residues. CDR3 bases: TGTGCCAGCAGCTTGGCCGGGACAGGCGCCGAAAAACTGTTTTTT. This sequence encodes CASSLAGTGAEKLFF.

The chain joins TRBV7-2 to TRBJ2-7; tentative D call: TRBD1 (6 bases). V was shortened by 3 bases and J by 5 bases, with 8 bases between the two germline ends. Germline lookup yields CDR1 SGHTA and CDR2 FQGNSA. CDR3 length equals 12 residues. The CDR3 loop is CASSFGTHEQYF. In nucleotides, the CDR3 is TGTGCCAGCAGCTTCGGGACACACGAGCAGTACTTC. Full variable domain (rest looked up from reference TRBV7-2 and TRBJ2-7): GAGVSQSPSNKVTEKGKDVELRCDPISGHTALYWYRQSLGQGLEFLIYFQGNSAPDKSGLPSDRFSAERTGGSVSTLTIQRTQQEDSAVYLCASSFGTHEQYFGPGTRLTVT.

This clone was detected once. The chain recombines TRBV19 with TRBJ2-3; tentative D call: TRBD1 (6 bases). V was shortened by 4 bases and J by 5 bases, with 10 bases between the two germline ends. Germline V CDR1 and CDR2: LNHDA, SQIVND (reference sequence). This CDR3 has 13 amino acids. CDR3 amino acids: CASSTLGGDTQYF. The CDR3 DNA sequence: TGTGCCAGTAGTACCTTAGGGGGAGATACGCAGTATTTT.

This chain joins TRBV4-1 and TRBJ2-7; D tentatively fits TRBD1 or TRBD2 (5 bases each). CDR1 MGHRA and CDR2 YSYEKL come from the germline V gene. V lost 0 bases to trimming and J lost 5 bases, with 11 bases between them. The CDR3 loop spans 14 amino acids. As DNA, the CDR3 is TGCGCCAGCAGCCAAGATACGGGACCCAACGAGCAGTACTTC. This translates into CASSQDTGPNEQYF.